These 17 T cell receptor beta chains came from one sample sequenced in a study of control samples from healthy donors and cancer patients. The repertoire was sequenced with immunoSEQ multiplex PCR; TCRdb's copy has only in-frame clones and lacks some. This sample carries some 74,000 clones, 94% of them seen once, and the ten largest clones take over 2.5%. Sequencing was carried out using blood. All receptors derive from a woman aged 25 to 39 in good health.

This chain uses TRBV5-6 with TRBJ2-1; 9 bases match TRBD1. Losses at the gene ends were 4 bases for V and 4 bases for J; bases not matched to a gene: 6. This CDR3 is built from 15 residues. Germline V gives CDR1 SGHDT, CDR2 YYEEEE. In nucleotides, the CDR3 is TGTGCCAGCAGCCAAAACAGGGGGCTATACAATGAGCAGTTCTTC. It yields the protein CASSQNRGLYNEQFF.

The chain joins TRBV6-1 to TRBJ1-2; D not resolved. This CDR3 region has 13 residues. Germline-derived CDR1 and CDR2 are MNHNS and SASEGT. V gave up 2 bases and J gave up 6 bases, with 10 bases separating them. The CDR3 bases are TGTGCCAGCAGTGAAACCCTAAGGGATGGCTACACCTTC. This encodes CASSETLRDGYTF.

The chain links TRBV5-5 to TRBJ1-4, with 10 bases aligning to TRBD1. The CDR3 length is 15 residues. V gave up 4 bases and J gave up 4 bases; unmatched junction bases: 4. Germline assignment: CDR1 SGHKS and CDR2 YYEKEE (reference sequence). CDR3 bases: TGTGCCAGCAGCAGGGGGACAGGGGTTAATGAAAAACTGTTTTTT. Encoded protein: CASSRGTGVNEKLFF.

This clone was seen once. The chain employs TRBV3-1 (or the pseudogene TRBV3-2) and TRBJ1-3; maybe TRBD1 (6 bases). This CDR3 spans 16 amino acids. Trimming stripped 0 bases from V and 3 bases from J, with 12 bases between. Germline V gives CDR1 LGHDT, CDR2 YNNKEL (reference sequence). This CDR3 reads CASSQDLGGDGNTIYF. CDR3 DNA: TGTGCCAGCAGCCAAGATCTGGGGGGCGATGGAAACACCATATATTTT.

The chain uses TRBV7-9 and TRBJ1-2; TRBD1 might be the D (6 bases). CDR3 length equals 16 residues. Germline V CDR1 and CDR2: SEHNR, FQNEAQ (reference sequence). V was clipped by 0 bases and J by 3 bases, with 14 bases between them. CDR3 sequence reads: CASSLAIRGADYGYTF. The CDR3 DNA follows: TGTGCCAGCAGCTTAGCGATCCGGGGGGCGGACTATGGCTACACCTTC.

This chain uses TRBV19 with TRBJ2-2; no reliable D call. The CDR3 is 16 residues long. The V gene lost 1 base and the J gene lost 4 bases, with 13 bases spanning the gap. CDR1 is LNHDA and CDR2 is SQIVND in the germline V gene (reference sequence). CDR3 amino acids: CASSIALGLTTGELFF. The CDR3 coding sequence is TGTGCCAGTAGTATAGCTTTAGGATTGACCACCGGGGAGCTGTTTTTT.

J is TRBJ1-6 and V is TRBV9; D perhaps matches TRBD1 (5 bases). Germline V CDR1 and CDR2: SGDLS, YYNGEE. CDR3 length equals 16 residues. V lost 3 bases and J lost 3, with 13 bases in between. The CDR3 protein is CASSEGRTGYNSPLHF. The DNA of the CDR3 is TGTGCCAGCAGCGAAGGGAGAACAGGCTATAATTCACCCCTCCACTTT.

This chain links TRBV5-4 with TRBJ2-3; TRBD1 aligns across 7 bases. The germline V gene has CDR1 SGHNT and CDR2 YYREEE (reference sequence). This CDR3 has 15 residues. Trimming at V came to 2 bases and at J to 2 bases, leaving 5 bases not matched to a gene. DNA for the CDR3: TGTGCCAGCAGCTTCCCACAGGGGAACACAGATACGCAGTATTTT. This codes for CASSFPQGNTDTQYF.

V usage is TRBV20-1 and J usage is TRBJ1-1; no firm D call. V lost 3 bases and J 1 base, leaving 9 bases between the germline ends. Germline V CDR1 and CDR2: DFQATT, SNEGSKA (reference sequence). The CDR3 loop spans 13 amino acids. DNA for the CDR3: TGCAGTGCTAGTCGAGTCCCGAACACTGAAGCTTTCTTT. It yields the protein CSASRVPNTEAFF.

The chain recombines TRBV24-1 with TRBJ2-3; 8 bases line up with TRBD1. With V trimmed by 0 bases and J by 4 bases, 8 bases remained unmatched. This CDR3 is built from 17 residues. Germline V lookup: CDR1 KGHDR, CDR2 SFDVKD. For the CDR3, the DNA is TGTGCCACCAGTGATTTGTTTCAGGGGGCGAGCCCAGATACGCAGTATTTT. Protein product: CATSDLFQGASPDTQYF.

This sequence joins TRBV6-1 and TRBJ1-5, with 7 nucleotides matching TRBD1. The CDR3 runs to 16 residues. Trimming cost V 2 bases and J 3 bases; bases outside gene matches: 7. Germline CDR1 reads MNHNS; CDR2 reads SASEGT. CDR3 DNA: TGTGCCAGCAGTGAACTCAGGGGGATTCCCAATCAGCCCCAGCATTTT. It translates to CASSELRGIPNQPQHF.

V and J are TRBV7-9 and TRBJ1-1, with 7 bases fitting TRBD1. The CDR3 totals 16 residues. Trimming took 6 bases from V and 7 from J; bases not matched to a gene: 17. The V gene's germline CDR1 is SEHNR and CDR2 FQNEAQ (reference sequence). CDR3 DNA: TGTGCCAGCAGTTTGACGTCCTTTCTAGGGGGCGGTGAAGCTTTCTTT. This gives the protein CASSLTSFLGGGEAFF.

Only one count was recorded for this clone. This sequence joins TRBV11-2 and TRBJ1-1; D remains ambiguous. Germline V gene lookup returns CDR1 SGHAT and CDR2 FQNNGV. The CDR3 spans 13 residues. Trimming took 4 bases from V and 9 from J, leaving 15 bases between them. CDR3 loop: CASSSLVARKAFF. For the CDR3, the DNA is TGTGCCAGCAGCTCCTTAGTGGCACGAAAAGCTTTCTTT.

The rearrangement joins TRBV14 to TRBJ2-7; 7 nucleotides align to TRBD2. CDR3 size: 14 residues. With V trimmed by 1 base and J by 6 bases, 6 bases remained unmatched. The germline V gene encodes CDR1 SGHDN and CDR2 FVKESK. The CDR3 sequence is CASSQGGGFSEQYF. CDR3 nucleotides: TGTGCCAGCAGCCAAGGGGGGGGATTCAGCGAGCAGTACTTC.

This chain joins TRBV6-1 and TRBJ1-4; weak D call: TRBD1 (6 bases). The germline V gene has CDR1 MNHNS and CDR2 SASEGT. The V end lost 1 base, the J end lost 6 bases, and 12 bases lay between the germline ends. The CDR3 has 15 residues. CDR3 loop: CASSEVTGLDEKLFF. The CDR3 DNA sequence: TGTGCCAGCAGTGAAGTAACAGGGTTAGATGAAAAACTGTTTTTT.

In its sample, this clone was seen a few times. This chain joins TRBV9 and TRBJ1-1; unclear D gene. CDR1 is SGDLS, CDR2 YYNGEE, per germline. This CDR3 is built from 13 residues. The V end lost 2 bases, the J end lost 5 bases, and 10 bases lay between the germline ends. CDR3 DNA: TGTGCCAGCAGCGTCATTCAGGCAACTGAAGCTTTCTTT. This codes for CASSVIQATEAFF.

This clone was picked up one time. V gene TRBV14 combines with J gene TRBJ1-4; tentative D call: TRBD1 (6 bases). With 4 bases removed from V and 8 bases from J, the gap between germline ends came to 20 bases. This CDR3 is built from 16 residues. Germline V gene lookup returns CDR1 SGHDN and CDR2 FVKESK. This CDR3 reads CASSPGAPGLAEKLFF. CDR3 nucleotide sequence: TGTGCCAGCAGCCCAGGGGCCCCCGGGTTGGCGGAAAAACTGTTTTTT.